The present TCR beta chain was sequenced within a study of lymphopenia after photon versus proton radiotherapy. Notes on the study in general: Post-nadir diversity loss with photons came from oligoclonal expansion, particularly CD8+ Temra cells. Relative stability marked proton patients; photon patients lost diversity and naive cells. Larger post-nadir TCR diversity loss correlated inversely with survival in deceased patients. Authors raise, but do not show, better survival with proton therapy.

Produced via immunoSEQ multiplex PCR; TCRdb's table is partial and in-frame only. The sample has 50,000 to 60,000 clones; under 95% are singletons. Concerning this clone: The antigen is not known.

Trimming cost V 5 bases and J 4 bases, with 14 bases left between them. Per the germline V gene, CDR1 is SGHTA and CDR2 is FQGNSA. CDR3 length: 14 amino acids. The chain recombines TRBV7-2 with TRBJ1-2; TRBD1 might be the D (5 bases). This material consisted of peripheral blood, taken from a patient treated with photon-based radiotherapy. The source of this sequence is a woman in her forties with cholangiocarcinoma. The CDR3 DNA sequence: TGTGCCAGCAGCCCGGATCGGGGGGTCTATGGCTACACCTTC. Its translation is CASSPDRGVYGYTF.